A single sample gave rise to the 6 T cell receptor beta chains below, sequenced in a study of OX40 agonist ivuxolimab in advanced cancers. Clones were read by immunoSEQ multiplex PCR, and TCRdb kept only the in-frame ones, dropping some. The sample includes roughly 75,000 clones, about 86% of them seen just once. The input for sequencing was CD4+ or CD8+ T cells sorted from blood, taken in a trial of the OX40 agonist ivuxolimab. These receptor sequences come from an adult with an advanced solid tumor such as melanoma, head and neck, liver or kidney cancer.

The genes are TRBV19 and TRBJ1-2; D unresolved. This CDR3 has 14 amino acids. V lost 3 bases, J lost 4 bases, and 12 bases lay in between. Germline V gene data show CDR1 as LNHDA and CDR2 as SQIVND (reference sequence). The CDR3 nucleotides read TGTGCCAGTAGTATGCGCAGCGGATTCTATGGCTACACCTTC. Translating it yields CASSMRSGFYGYTF.

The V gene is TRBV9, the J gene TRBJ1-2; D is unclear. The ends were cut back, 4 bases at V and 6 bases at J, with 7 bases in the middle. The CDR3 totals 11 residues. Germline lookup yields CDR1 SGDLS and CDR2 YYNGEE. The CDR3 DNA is TGTGCCAGCAGCATAAACGATGGCTACACCTTC. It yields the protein CASSINDGYTF.

CDR3 nucleotides: TGTGCCAGCAACAACGAGCAGGGGGCCCTCTATAATTCACCCCTCCACTTT. Translated: CASNNEQGALYNSPLHF. The chain combines TRBV2 with TRBJ1-6; 8 bases line up with TRBD1. V was pared by 7 bases and J by 3 bases, with 11 bases of the junction left unmatched. Looked up from germline, CDR1 is SNHLY and CDR2 is FYNNEI. The CDR3 runs 17 residues.

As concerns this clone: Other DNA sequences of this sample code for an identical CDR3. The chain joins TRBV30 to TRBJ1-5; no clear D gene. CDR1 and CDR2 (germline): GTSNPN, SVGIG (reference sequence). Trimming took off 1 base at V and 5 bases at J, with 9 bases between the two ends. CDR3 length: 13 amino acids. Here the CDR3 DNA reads TGTGCCTGGAGTGGGGGTCGGGATCAGCCCCAGCATTTT. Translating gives CAWSGGRDQPQHF.

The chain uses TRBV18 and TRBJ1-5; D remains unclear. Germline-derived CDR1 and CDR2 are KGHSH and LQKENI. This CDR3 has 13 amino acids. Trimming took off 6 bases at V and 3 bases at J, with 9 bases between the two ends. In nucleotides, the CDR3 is TGTGCCAGCTCGGAAGTTGTCAATCAGCCCCAGCATTTT. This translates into CASSEVVNQPQHF.

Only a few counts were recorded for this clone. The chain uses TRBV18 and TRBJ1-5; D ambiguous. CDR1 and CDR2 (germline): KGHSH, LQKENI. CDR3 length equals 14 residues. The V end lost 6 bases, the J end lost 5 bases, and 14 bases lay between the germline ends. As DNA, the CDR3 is TGTGCCAGCTCCCCTGGGAGAGGGTATCAGCCCCAGCATTTT. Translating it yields CASSPGRGYQPQHF.